This TCR beta chain was observed in a study of blood T cell repertoires in COVID-19 (dated by TCRdb to the early 2020s). Study-wide context: Samples from collaborators originated in the United States, Italy and Spain and spanned both the acute and convalescent phases of COVID-19. The material from the prospective study consisted of cDNA or gDNA derived from T cells, B-cell-depleted T cells, or PBMCs. The dataset comprised deeply sampled blood TCRbeta repertoires from subjects exposed to, actively infected with, or recovered from COVID-19. The repertoires were released in a freely available public database intended as a resource for research on the immune response to SARS-CoV-2. The samples were drawn from the first 160 participants of the ongoing ImmuneRACE study and from about 1,200 subjects provided by 6 global collaborators. Sample metadata almost always included a de-identified subject ID, COVID-19 status, age in years and sex. Where available, HLA class I and class II types were obtained from metadata supplied by the sample provider rather than from assay-based typing. The study at large found these results: The amount of clinical and demographic metadata varied by source and participant and was provided uncurated.

Enrolling through a virtual design, the prospective study's participants ranged in age from roughly 18 to 90 years and lived across some 22 United States geographic areas. In the prospective study, cohorts were assigned on the basis of participant-reported clinical history obtained from a screening survey and a study questionnaire. ImmuneRACE Cohort 3 recovered participants were defined by two consecutive negative NP/OP PCR tests, healthcare professional clearance, or symptom resolution. Mobile phlebotomists in the prospective study collected whole blood, serum and a nasopharyngeal or oropharyngeal swab from every participant. Prospective study participants could optionally give additional blood draws and questionnaires over an approximately two-month period. Before DNA extraction, prospective study blood samples were shipped either frozen or at room temperature. Note on this clone: Its specific antigen is unknown. No base qualities exist here, and no much larger clone lies one base off it.

TCRbeta CDR3 regions were amplified from genomic DNA by means of the immunoSEQ Assay, a bias-controlled multiplex PCR. As for the original processing: Within the assay, amplification of reference gene primers was used to estimate how many nucleated cells each sample contained. Sequence reads were collapsed and filtered to measure the absolute abundance of every unique TCRbeta CDR3 rearrangement. For each sample, productive Simpson clonality was calculated by taking the square root of Simpson's diversity index across productive rearrangements. The source is immuneACCESS, and TCRdb retained only in-frame sequences with V and J called. Part of the clones is not carried over; for the studies checked, unresolved V genes explain less than half of this, and the remainder is unexplained. V and J calls and clone size are given by that table; D and trimming were obtained from the DNA. Recorded for this sample are about 150,000 clones; around 84% of them occurred a single time. The ten largest make up around 7.8% of the sample.

CDR3 length: 13 amino acids, cysteine to phenylalanine. Kept here is only the CDR3 DNA, which spans 39 bases and is read in frame from base 1. CDR1 and CDR2, per the germline V gene (reference sequence), are SEHNR and FQNEAQ. Cut back by 4 bases and 4 bases, the V and J ends lie 10 bases apart. What was sequenced was PBMCs or T cells enriched from blood (not recorded which). The receptor chain draws on TRBV7-9 and TRBJ1-2; the D gene is not confidently resolved. The source of this sequence is a man aged 50 or older who had recovered from COVID-19. The bases read TGTGCCAGCAGCTCAGCGAGGGTCTATGGCTACACCTTC. The encoded protein is CASSSARVYGYTF.